The TCR beta chain under discussion was sequenced for a study of beta chain features in type 1 diabetes. Study-level points and caveats: Moderate yet significant TCRB CDR3 shortening was seen in Type 1 diabetes patients in all four CD4+ subsets.

Expressed TCRB transcripts got sequenced, as all isolated RNA was reverse transcribed. This table comes from immunoSEQ multiplex PCR, and its TCRdb copy is limited to in-frame clones, with some not included. The data contain a few hundred thousand clones, roughly 13% of them singletons. The CDR3 runs 18 residues. In the case of this clone: Its antigen is unidentified.

Sequencing was performed on naive CD4+ T cells from blood. The receptor was derived from a woman aged 18-29 years with type 1 diabetes. The chain is built from TRBV21-1 and TRBJ2-3; the table names TRBD1, a call not compared with the DNA. TRBV21-1 is an annotated pseudogene. This CDR3 reads CASSKGRQGAGGTDTQYF. For the CDR3, the DNA is TGTGCCAGCAGCAAAGGACGACAGGGGGCCGGGGGCACAGATACGCAGTATTTT.